Detailed here is one T cell receptor (beta chain). Its antigen remains unknown. The sample belongs to a study of memory CD4+ T cells and cytomegalovirus serostatus. Study information: This sample comes from healthy Belgian adults, several CMV seropositive, approximately 25 seronegative.

Single viable CD3+CD4+CD8-CD45RO+ cells were sorted as the memory CD4+ T cells. Donors' CMV status reflects serum IgG against pp150, pp28, p38, p52. Total CD4+ T cells were enriched by CD4 positive selection. Looked up from germline, CDR1 is SGHDT and CDR2 is YYEEEE. The CDR3 loop spans 16 amino acids. The V and J ends lost 3 bases and 0 bases respectively, with 10 bases between them. TCRdb's table, derived via immunoSEQ multiplex PCR, lists solely in-frame clones and lacks some. The sample records some 44,000 clones, just under 80% being singletons. Findings and limits, study-wide: A US-trained random forest predicted CMV serostatus with median AUC around 0.9.

Input material: memory CD4+ T cells from blood. The V call is TRBV5-6, the J call TRBJ1-6; the D gene is possibly TRBD1 (5 bases). This receptor was obtained from an adult in good health and CMV-seronegative. CDR3 protein: CASSSGGSSYNSPLHF. CDR3 bases: TGTGCCAGCAGCTCCGGGGGGAGCTCCTATAATTCACCCCTCCACTTT.